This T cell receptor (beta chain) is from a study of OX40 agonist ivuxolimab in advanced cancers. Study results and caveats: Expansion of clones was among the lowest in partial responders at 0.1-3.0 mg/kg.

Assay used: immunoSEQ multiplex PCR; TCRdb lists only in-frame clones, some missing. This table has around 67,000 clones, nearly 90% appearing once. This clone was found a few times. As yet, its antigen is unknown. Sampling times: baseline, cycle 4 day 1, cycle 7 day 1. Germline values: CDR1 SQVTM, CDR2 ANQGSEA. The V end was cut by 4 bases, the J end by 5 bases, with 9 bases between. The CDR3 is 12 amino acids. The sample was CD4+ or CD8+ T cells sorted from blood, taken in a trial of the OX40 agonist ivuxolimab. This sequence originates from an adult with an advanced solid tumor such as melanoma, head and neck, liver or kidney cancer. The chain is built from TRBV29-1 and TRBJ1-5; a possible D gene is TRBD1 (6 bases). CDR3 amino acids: CSVGQGYQPQHF. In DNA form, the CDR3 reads TGCAGCGTTGGGCAGGGGTATCAGCCCCAGCATTTT.